This record concerns one T cell receptor beta chain sequence. Antigen unknown. Here the gene names and germline are mouse. The CDR3 goes on 4 residues after the read ends, and that part is filled in from the germline J gene. This entry is derived from a study of CD8+ T cells in alopecia areata. The wider study: Female C3H/HeJ mice aged roughly 7-11 weeks received skin from spontaneously alopecic C3H/HeJ graft donors aged 6-12 months. Notes on the study in general: Patients showed less clear TCR sequence sharing than mice, possibly partly because of HLA diversity. Compared with normal scalp, lesional scalp had higher clonality and more expanded CD8+ clones.

Germline loops: CDR1 FNHDT, CDR2 SITEND (reference sequence). The CDR3 is made up of 15 amino acids. V gave up 4 bases and J gave up 4 bases; unmatched junction bases: 4. RNA was extracted and reverse transcribed into cDNA as the sequencing template. TCRdb's copy holds only in-frame clones and misses some; the assay was immunoSEQ multiplex PCR. The specimen gives approximately 110,000 clones without singletons; the ten biggest hold less than 20%. The gene calls are TRBV19 and TRBJ2-1, with 11 bases fitting TRBD2. The TCR originated in a C3H/HeJ mouse with alopecia areata. The MHC haplotype recorded for the strain is H2-k. Material: lesional skin. This chain's CDR3 is CASSQTGGEYAEQFF. The sequenced CDR3 bases are TGTGCCAGCAGTCAGACTGGGGGGGAATATGCT.